The TCR beta chain described here comes from a study of cytomegalovirus exposure and HLA in healthy donors. Study-level points and caveats: In a later analysis, productive TCRs from donors in an Asian-associated ancestry cluster reportedly carried fewer N-insertions than the cohort mean. An analysis that came later showed most CMV-associated TCR beta chains appearing HLA-restricted.

With regard to this clone: Its antigen is not known.

It was with 60 Vbeta and 13 Jbeta primers that the PCR ran. Generated by immunoSEQ multiplex PCR, the TCRdb table keeps only in-frame clones and is missing some. The repertoire consists of about 82,000 clones, with around 90% occurring once and the leading ten covering 2.3%. The receptor's source is a man younger than 35 in good health and CMV-seronegative. Sequences were obtained from PBMCs.

The CDR3 loop is CASSPRGDRVRYNEQFF. The CDR3 DNA follows: TGTGCCAGCAGCCCAAGGGGAGACAGGGTGCGCTACAATGAGCAGTTCTTC. V usage is TRBV2 and J usage is TRBJ2-1, with 7 positions matching TRBD1. The CDR3 is made up of 17 amino acids. Trimming removed 6 bases from V and 3 bases from J; junction bases left unmatched: 14. CDR1 is SNHLY and CDR2 is FYNNEI in the germline V gene.